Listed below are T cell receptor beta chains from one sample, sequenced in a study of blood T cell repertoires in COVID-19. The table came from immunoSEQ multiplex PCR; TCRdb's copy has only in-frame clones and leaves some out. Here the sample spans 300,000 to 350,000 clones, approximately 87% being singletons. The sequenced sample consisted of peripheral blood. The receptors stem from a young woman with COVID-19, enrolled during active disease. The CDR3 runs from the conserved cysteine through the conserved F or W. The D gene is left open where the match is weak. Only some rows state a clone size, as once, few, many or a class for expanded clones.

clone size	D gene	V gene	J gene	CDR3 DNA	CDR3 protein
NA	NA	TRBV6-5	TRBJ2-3	TGTGCCAGCCGAAGGGGCCTTGAGGATACGCAGTATTTT	CASRRGLEDTQYF
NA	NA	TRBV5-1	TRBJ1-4	TGCGCCAGCAGCTTGGTGCCAGGTGCTGTAGAAAAACTGTTTTTT	CASSLVPGAVEKLFF
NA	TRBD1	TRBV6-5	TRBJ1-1	TGTGCCAGCGTGGGACAGGAGAACACTGAAGCTTTCTTT	CASVGQENTEAFF
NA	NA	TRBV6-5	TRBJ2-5	TGTGCCAGCAGCGCGGGCAGAGTCCAAGAGACCCAGTACTTC	CASSAGRVQETQYF
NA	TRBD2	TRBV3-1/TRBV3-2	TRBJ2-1	TGTGCCAGCAGCCCGACTAGCGGGAGGGCCATGAGATACAATGAGCAGTTCTTC	CASSPTSGRAMRYNEQFF
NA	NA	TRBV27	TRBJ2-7	TGTGCCAGCAGTTTATATAAGAAAGGGAGTTCCCCCACCTACGAGCAGTACTTC	CASSLYKKGSSPTYEQYF
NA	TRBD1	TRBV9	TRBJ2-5	TGTGCCAGCAGCCCTCGGACAGGGGGCGGGGAGACCCAGTACTTC	CASSPRTGGGETQYF
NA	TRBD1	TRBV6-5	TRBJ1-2	TGTGCCAGCAGTCGGACAGGGCACGGCTACACCTTC	CASSRTGHGYTF
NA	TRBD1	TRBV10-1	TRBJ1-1	TGCGCCAGCAGTGAGTCGGCAGGGGGGAACACTGAAGCTTTCTTT	CASSESAGGNTEAFF
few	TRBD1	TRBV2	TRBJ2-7	TGTGCCAGCAGCCGGGACAGGGGGCGCGACGAGCAGTACTTC	CASSRDRGRDEQYF
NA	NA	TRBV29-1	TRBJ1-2	TGCAGCGCCCCCGATGGCTACACCTTC	CSAPDGYTF
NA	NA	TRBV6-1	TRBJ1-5	TGTGCCAGCAGTGAACATACAGGGTATAGCAATCAGCCCCAGCATTTT	CASSEHTGYSNQPQHF
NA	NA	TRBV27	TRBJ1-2	TGTGCCAGCAGTGCGACGGGCTATGGCTACACCTTC	CASSATGYGYTF
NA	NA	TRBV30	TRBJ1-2	TGTGCCTGGACTAGGTTCGTTAACTATGGCTACACCTTC	CAWTRFVNYGYTF
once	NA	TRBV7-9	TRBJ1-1	TGTGCCAGCAGCTTCCAGGGGAACACTGAAGCTTTCTTT	CASSFQGNTEAFF
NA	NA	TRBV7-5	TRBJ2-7	TGTGTCAGAAGCTTAAGGGGATCTTCCTACGAGCAGTACTTC	CVRSLRGSSYEQYF
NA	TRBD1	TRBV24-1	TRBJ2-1	TGTGCCACAGGACAGGGGCCCTACAATGAGCAGTTCTTC	CATGQGPYNEQFF
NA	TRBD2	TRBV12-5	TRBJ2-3	TGTGCTAGTGGTTCCTCTCAAGGCGGGAGTTGGAATACGCAGTATTTT	CASGSSQGGSWNTQYF
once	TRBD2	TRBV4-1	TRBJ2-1	TGCGCCAGCAGCCACACCCTAGCGGGAGGTTTCAATGAGCAGTTCTTC	CASSHTLAGGFNEQFF
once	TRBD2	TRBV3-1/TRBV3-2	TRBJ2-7	TGTGCCAGCAGCCGACTAGCGGCCTACGAGCAGTACTTC	CASSRLAAYEQYF
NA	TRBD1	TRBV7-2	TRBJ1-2	TGTGCCAGCAGCTCGGGACAGGGTGCTTTTGGCTACACCTTC	CASSSGQGAFGYTF
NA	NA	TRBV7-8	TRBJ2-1	TGTGCCAGCAGCTGGGACTCCAGCTCCTACAATGAGCAGTTCTTC	CASSWDSSSYNEQFF
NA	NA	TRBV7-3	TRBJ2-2	TGTGCCAGCAGCTACAGGGATAACACCGGGGAGCTGTTTTTT	CASSYRDNTGELFF
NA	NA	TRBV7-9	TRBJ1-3	TGTGCCAGCAGCTTAACAGGCCCTGGAAACACCATATATTTT	CASSLTGPGNTIYF
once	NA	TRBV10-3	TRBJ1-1	TGTGCCATCAGTGGGGGAGGGGAGGGAACTGAAGCTTTCTTT	CAISGGGEGTEAFF
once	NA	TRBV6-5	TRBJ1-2	TGTGCCAGCAGCCGACAGATTAACTATGGCTACACCTTC	CASSRQINYGYTF
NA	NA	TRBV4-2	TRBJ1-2	TGTGCCAGCAGCCAGGAACAGGGTTGGTGGAATGGCTACACCTTC	CASSQEQGWWNGYTF
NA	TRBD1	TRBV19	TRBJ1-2	TGTGCCAGTACCCCCACAGGGGGCGGCTATGGCTACACCTTC	CASTPTGGGYGYTF
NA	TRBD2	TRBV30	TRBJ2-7	TGTGCCTGGAGTGCAGGACTAGCGGATTACGAGCAGTACTTC	CAWSAGLADYEQYF
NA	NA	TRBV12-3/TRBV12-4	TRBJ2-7	TGTGCCAGCTCTTACGGAGAGTCCTACGAGCAGTACTTC	CASSYGESYEQYF
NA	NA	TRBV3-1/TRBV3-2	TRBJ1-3	TGTGCCAGCAGCCAAGACAGCCTAGGAGGAAACACCATATATTTT	CASSQDSLGGNTIYF
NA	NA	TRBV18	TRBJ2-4	TGTGCCAGCTCACCACCGCTAAGCTTAGCCAAAAACATTCAGTACTTC	CASSPPLSLAKNIQYF
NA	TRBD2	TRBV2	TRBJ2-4	TGTGCCAGCAGTGAGGCACTAGCGGGCGGGGGCATTCAGTACTTC	CASSEALAGGGIQYF